A single sample is the source of the 10 T cell receptor beta chains below, sequenced in a study of PD-1 blockade in classical Hodgkin lymphoma. Time point: cycle 4 day 1 (C4D1), after around six weeks of nivolumab. Relapse was seen in all patients after autologous stem cell transplantation, and brentuximab vedotin exposure was variable. Profiling relied on immunoSEQ multiplex PCR, and the TCRdb table lists in-frame clones only, not all of them. The data contain 25,000 to 35,000 clones, roughly 76% of them singletons. Here the sequenced sample was peripheral blood mononuclear cells (PBMCs), taken before the fourth cycle of nivolumab. All receptors come from a human donor with classical Hodgkin lymphoma.

This clone occurred a few times. The chain links TRBV9 to TRBJ2-2, with 11 bases aligning to TRBD2. Losses at the gene ends were 6 bases for V and 0 bases for J; bases not matched to a gene: 7. This CDR3 spans 17 amino acids. The germline V gene encodes CDR1 SGDLS and CDR2 YYNGEE. The CDR3 reads CASNPSGGTANTGELFF. CDR3 DNA: TGTGCCAGCAACCCTAGCGGGGGGACAGCGAACACCGGGGAGCTGTTTTTT. Full variable domain (rest looked up from reference TRBV9 and TRBJ2-2): DSGVTQTPKHLITATGQRVTLRCSPRSGDLSVYWYQQSLDQGLQFLIQYYNGEERAKGNILERFSAQQFPDLHSELNLSSLELGDSALYFCASNPSGGTANTGELFFGEGSRLTVL.

Written as DNA, the CDR3 is TGCGCCAGCAGCCGGGACCGGGACAGGGTCCTCTCTGGGGCCAACGTCCTGACTTTC. Its translation is CASSRDRDRVLSGANVLTF. The J gene is TRBJ2-6, the V gene TRBV4-1; 9 bases match TRBD1. V gave up 4 bases and J gave up 0 bases; unmatched junction bases: 10. Germline V gives CDR1 MGHRA, CDR2 YSYEKL. The CDR3 extends over 19 amino acids.

The V gene is TRBV11-2, the J gene TRBJ1-4; D perhaps matches TRBD1 (6 bases). V lost 4 bases to trimming and J lost 0 bases, with 9 bases between them. This CDR3 is built from 15 residues. Germline V gene lookup returns CDR1 SGHAT and CDR2 FQNNGV. The CDR3 region is CASSSSGATNEKLFF. CDR3 nucleotide sequence: TGTGCCAGCAGCTCTTCAGGGGCAACTAATGAAAAACTGTTTTTT.

V and J are TRBV30 and TRBJ2-5; D is perhaps TRBD1 or TRBD2 (6 bases each). Trimming pared 2 bases from V and 4 bases from J, leaving 20 bases between. Germline values: CDR1 GTSNPN, CDR2 SVGIG (reference sequence). This CDR3 spans 16 amino acids. The chain's CDR3 is CAWSPGASGVGETQYF. As DNA, the CDR3 is TGTGCCTGGAGTCCGGGAGCATCAGGGGTGGGAGAGACCCAGTACTTC.

The chain is built from TRBV11-2 and TRBJ2-5, with 9 bases aligning to TRBD1. V lost 1 base, J lost 4 bases, and 4 bases stayed unmatched. The CDR3 loop spans 15 amino acids. Germline V gene lookup returns CDR1 SGHAT and CDR2 FQNNGV. The chain's CDR3 is CASSLVSTGGETQYF. The CDR3, as DNA: TGTGCCAGCAGCTTAGTATCGACAGGGGGAGAGACCCAGTACTTC. Drawing the rest from reference TRBV11-2 and TRBJ2-5, the complete variable domain is EAGVAQSPRYKIIEKRQSVAFWCNPISGHATLYWYQQILGQGPKLLIQFQNNGVVDDSQLPKDRFSAERLKGVDSTLKIQPAKLEDSAVYLCASSLVSTGGETQYFGPGTRLLVL.

This clone has a handful of counts. This sequence joins TRBV7-9 and TRBJ2-5, with TRBD1 identical over 7 bases. CDR3 length: 17 residues. The germline V gene has CDR1 SEHNR and CDR2 FQNEAQ (reference sequence). V dropped 5 bases and J dropped 5; count of bases not matched to a gene: 17. The CDR3 sequence: CASSPGSGQELFETQYF. Here the CDR3 DNA reads TGTGCCAGCAGCCCCGGGTCCGGACAGGAACTCTTTGAGACCCAGTACTTC.

The chain employs TRBV5-4 and TRBJ2-5; the D gene is possibly TRBD1 (6 bases). V shed 3 bases and J shed 5 bases, with 14 bases lying between them. There are 14 residues in the CDR3. Per germline, CDR1 SGHNT and CDR2 YYREEE (reference sequence). The CDR3 bases are TGTGCCAGCAGCTCCCCCAGGGGTTACGAGACCCAGTACTTC. This encodes CASSSPRGYETQYF.

This clone is a singleton in its sample. The chain couples TRBV9 to TRBJ1-3, with D unclear. Trimming cost V 2 bases and J 2 bases, with 11 bases left between them. Germline V gives CDR1 SGDLS, CDR2 YYNGEE. CDR3 length equals 15 residues. CDR3: CASSVGKPTGNTIYF. The CDR3 DNA follows: TGTGCCAGCAGCGTGGGGAAGCCAACTGGAAACACCATATATTTT.

A few counts support this clone. The rearrangement uses TRBV28 and TRBJ1-1; tentatively, D is TRBD1 (5 bases). The CDR3 covers 14 residues. Germline CDR1 is MDHEN and CDR2 is SYDVKM. V dropped 1 base and J dropped 1 base, with 7 bases sitting between them. CDR3 DNA sequence: TGTGCCAGCAGTTTATACGGGGCGAACACTGAAGCTTTCTTT. It translates to CASSLYGANTEAFF. Full variable domain (rest looked up from reference TRBV28 and TRBJ1-1): DVKVTQSSRYLVKRTGEKVFLECVQDMDHENMFWYRQDPGLGLRLIYFSYDVKMKEKGDIPEGYSVSREKKERFSLILESASTNQTSMYLCASSLYGANTEAFFGQGTRLTVV.

The chain has TRBV30 and TRBJ2-7; D is unclear. Germline CDR1 reads GTSNPN; CDR2 reads SVGIG (reference sequence). The CDR3 runs to 13 residues. Trimming removed 2 bases from V and 6 bases from J, with 14 bases in between. CDR3 protein: CAWSPTNGGEQYF. CDR3 nucleotide sequence: TGTGCCTGGAGTCCAACGAATGGTGGCGAGCAGTACTTC. The full variable domain, completed using reference TRBV30 and TRBJ2-7, is SQTIHQWPATLVQPVGSPLSLECTVEGTSNPNLYWYRQAAGRGLQLLFYSVGIGQISSEVPQNLSASRPQDRQFILSSKKLLLSDSGFYLCAWSPTNGGEQYFGPGTRLTVT.